Sequencing of this TCR beta chain was carried out in a study of T-cell memory formation after mild COVID-19. Study in general: TCR clusters were largely donor specific.

Constant-segment primers served in 5'RACE that generated TCR alpha and TCR beta cDNA libraries bearing sample barcodes and UMIs. TCRdb re-derived calls from the 5' RACE reads in MiXCR, one entry per CDR3 protein. The sample consists of roughly 560,000 distinct CDR3 sequences, 20% of them appearing once. In its sample, this clonotype was seen a few times. Its antigen remains unknown. Looked up from germline, CDR1 is MNHEY and CDR2 is SVGEGT. The length of the CDR3 is 20 residues. The J segment lost 7 bases and the V segment lost 5 bases, leaving 20 bases of the junction unmatched. Study-wide points: Clones that contracted from day 15 to 85 had balanced CD4/CD8; later expanders were CD4+ biased. Researchers report contracting CD4+ clones mostly in CM and EM, with CD8+ clones in EMRA.

The sample was PBMCs or a T cell subset sorted from them (not recorded which). The origin of this receptor is an adult woman who had mild COVID-19 (a few samples of this study predate the infection). Cell type and time point are not known. This chain joins TRBV6-2 or TRBV6-3 and TRBJ2-1; the match to TRBD2 covers 13 bases. The CDR3 spells CASSGLAGARGSVSVNEQFF. CDR3 DNA: TGTGCCAGCAGTGGACTAGCGGGAGCCCGGGGGTCCGTTTCGGTGAATGAGCAGTTCTTC.